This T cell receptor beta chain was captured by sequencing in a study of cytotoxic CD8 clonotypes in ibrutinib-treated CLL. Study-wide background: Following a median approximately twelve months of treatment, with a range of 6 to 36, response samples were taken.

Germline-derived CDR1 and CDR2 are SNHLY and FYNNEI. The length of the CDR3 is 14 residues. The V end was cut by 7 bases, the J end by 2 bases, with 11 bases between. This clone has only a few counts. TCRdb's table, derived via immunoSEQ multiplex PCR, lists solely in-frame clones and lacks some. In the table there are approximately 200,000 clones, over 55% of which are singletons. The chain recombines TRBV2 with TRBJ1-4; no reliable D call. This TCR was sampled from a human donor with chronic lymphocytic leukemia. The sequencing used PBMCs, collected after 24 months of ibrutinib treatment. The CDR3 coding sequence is TGTGCCAGCACGGGTCTTGGGACTAATGAAAAACTGTTTTTT. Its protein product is CASTGLGTNEKLFF.